The present entry profiles one T cell receptor beta chain with its context. The CDR3 consists of 14 residues. Germline-derived CDR1 and CDR2 are SNHLY and FYNNEI. The V gene end was trimmed by 7 bases and the J gene end by 2 bases; junction bases not matched to a gene: 4. In the authors' methods: Amplification with reference gene primers provided the estimates of nucleated cell counts. The method was immunoSEQ multiplex PCR; TCRdb's version includes in-frame clones alone and lacks a portion of them. V, J and clone size are taken as reported in that table, and D and trimming were inferred from the DNA itself. The sample consists of some 200,000 clones, around 80% of them appearing once. This entry belongs to a study of blood T cell repertoires in COVID-19.

The TCR sequence derives from an older woman with acute or convalescent COVID-19. Material for sequencing was peripheral blood. The rearrangement uses TRBV2 and TRBJ2-3; TRBD2 aligns across 9 bases. In DNA, the CDR3 is TGTGCCAGCAATGGCGGGGGGGCCACAGATACGCAGTATTTT. It codes for CASNGGGATDTQYF.